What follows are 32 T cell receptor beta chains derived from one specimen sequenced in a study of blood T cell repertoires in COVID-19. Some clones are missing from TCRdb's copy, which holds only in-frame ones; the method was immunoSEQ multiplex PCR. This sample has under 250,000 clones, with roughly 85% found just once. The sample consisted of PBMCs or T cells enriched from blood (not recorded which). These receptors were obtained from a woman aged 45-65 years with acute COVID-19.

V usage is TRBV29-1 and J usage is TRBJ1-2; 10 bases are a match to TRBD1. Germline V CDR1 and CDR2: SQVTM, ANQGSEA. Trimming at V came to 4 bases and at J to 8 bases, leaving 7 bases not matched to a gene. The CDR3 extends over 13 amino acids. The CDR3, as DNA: TGCAGCGTTGTACGAGGGGGACAGGGGGGCTACACCTTC. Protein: CSVVRGGQGGYTF.

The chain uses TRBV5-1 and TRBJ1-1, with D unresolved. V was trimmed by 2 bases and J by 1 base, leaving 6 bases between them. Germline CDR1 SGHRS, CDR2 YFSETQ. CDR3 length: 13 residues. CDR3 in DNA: TGCGCCAGCAGCTTTAGTGGGAACACTGAAGCTTTCTTT. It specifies CASSFSGNTEAFF.

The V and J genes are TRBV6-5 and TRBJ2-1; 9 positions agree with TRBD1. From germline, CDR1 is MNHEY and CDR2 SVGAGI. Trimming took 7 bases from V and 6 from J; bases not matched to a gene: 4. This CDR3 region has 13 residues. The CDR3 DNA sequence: TGTGCCAGCAAGGGGACAGGGATCAATGAGCAGTTCTTC. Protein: CASKGTGINEQFF.

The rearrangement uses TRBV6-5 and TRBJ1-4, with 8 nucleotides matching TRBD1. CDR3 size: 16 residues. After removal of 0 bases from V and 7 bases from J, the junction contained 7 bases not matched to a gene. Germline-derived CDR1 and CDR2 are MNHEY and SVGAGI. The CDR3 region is CASSYSRTGWGEKLFF. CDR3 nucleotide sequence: TGTGCCAGCAGTTACTCGCGGACAGGGTGGGGTGAAAAACTGTTTTTT.

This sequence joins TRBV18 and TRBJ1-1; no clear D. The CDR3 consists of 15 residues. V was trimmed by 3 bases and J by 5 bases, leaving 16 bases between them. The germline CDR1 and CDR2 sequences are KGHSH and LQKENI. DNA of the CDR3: TGTGCCAGCTCACCGCAAATGAGGGTTGATACTGAAGCTTTCTTT. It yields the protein CASSPQMRVDTEAFF.

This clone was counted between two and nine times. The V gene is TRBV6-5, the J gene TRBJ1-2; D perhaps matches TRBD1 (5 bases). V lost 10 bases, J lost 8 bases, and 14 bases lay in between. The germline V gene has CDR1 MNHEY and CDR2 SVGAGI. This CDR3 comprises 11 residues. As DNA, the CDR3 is TGTGCCATTGGGGGGAGGCCCGGCTACACCTTC. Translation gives CAIGGRPGYTF.

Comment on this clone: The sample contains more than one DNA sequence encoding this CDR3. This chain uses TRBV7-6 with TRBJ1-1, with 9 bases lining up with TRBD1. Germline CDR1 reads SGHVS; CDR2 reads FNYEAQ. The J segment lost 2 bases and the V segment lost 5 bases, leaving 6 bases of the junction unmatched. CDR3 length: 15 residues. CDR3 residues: CASSPRTGANTEAFF. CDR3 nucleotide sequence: TGTGCCAGCAGCCCCCGGACAGGGGCAAACACTGAAGCTTTCTTT. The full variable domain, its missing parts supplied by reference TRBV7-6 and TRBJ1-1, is GAGVSQSPRYKVTKRGQDVALRCDPISGHVSLYWYRQALGQGPEFLTYFNYEAQQDKSGLPNDRFSAERPEGSISTLTIQRTEQRDSAMYRCASSPRTGANTEAFFGQGTRLTVV.

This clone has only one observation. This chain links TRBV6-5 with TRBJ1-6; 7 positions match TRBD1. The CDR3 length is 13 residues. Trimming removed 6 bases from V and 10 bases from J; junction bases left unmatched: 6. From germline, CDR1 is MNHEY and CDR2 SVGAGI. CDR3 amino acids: CASRPGQTSPLHF. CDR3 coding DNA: TGTGCCAGCAGGCCGGGACAGACATCACCCCTCCACTTT.

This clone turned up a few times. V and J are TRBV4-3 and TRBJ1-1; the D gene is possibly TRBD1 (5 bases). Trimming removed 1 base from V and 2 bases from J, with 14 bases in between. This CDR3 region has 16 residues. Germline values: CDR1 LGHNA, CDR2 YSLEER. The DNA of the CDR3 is TGCGCCAGCAGCCAAGCCCAGGGACTGGGAAACACTGAAGCTTTCTTT. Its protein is CASSQAQGLGNTEAFF.

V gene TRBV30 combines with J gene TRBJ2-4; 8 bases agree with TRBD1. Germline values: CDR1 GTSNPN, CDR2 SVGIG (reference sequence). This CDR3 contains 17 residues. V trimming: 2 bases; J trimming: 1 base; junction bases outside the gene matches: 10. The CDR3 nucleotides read TGTGCCTGGAGTCGACAGGGGACAGGTTCGGCCAAAAACATTCAGTACTTC. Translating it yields CAWSRQGTGSAKNIQYF.

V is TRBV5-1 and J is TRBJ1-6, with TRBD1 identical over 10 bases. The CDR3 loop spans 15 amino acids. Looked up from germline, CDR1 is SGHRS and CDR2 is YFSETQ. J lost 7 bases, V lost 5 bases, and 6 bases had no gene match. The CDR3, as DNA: TGCGCCAGCAGTCGGACAGGGGGGTACAATTCACCCCTCCACTTT. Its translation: CASSRTGGYNSPLHF.

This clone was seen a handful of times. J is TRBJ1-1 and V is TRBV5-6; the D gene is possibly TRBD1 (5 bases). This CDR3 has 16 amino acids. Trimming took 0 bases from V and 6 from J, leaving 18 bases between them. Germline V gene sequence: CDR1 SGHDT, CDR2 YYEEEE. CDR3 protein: CASSLAWSGYGAEAFF. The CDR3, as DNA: TGTGCCAGCAGCTTGGCCTGGTCAGGGTACGGCGCTGAAGCTTTCTTT.

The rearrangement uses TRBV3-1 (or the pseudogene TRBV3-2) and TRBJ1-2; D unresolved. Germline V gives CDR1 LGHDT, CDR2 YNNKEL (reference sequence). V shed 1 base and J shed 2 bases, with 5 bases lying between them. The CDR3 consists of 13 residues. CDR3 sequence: CASSQGRNYGYTF. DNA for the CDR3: TGTGCCAGCAGCCAAGGCAGGAACTATGGCTACACCTTC.

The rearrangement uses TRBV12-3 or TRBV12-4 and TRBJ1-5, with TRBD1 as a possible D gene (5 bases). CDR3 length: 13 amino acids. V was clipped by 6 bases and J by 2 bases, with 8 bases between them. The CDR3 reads CASREGGNQPQHF. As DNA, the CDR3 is TGTGCCAGCAGGGAAGGGGGCAATCAGCCCCAGCATTTT.

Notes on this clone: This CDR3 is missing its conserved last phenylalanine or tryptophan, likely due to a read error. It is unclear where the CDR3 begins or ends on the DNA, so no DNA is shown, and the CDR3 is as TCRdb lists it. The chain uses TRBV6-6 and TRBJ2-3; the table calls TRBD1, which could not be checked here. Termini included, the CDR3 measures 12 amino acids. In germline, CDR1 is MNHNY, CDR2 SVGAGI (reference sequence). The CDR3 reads CASRPGQGSLAV.

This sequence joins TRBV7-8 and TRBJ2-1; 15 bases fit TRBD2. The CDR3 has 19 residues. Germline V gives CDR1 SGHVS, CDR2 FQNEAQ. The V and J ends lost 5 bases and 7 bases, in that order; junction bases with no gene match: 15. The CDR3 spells CASSPGLAGGHRVGNEQFF. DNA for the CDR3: TGTGCCAGCAGCCCGGGACTAGCGGGGGGCCATCGGGTGGGGAATGAGCAGTTCTTC.

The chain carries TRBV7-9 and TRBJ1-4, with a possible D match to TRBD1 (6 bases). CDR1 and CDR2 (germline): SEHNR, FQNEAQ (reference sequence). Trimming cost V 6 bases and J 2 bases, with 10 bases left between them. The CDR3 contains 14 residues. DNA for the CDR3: TGTGCCAGCAGTTTTCAGGGGACTAATGAAAAACTGTTTTTT. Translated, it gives CASSFQGTNEKLFF.

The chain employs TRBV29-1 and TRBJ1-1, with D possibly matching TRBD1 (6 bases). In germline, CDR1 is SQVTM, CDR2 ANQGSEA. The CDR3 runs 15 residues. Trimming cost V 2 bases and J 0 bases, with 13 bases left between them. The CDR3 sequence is CSVELVGAMNTEAFF. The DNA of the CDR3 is TGCAGCGTTGAACTGGTGGGGGCAATGAACACTGAAGCTTTCTTT.

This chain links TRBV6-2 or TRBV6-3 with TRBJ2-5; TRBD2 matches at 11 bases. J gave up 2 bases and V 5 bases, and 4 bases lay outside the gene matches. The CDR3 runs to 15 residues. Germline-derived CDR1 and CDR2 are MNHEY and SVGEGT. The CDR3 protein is CASSRLAGLQETQYF. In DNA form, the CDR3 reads TGTGCCAGCAGTCGACTAGCGGGGCTACAAGAGACCCAGTACTTC.

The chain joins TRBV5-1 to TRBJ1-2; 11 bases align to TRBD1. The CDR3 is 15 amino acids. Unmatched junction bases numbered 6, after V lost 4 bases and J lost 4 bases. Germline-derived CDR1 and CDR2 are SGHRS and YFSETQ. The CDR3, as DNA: TGCGCCAGCAGCCGGACAGGGGGCATGGGCTATGGCTACACCTTC. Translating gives CASSRTGGMGYGYTF.

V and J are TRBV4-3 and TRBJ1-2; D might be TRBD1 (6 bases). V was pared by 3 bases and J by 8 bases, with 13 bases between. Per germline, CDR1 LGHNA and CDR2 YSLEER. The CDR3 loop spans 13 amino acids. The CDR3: CASSQQGGGGYTF. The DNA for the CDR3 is TGCGCCAGCAGCCAGCAAGGGGGGGGCGGCTACACCTTC.

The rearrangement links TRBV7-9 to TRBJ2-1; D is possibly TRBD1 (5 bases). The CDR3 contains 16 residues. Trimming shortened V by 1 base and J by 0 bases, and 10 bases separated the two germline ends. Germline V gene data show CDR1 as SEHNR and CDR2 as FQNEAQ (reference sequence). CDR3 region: CASSLEVTGSYNEQFF. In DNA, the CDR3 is TGTGCCAGCAGCTTAGAGGTAACAGGCTCCTACAATGAGCAGTTCTTC.

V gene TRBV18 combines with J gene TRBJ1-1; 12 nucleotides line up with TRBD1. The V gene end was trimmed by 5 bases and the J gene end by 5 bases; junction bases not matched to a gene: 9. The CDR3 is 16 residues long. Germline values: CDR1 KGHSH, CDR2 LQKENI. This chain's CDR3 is CASSGDRGRRNTEAFF. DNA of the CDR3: TGTGCCAGCTCAGGGGACAGGGGGCGCAGGAATACTGAAGCTTTCTTT.

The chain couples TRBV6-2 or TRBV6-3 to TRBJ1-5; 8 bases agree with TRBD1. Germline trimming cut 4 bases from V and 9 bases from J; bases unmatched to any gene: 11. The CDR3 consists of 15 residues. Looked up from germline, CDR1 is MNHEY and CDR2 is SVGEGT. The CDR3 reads CASSSTGTGSWPQHF. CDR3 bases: TGTGCCAGCAGTTCCACCGGGACAGGTTCGTGGCCCCAGCATTTT.

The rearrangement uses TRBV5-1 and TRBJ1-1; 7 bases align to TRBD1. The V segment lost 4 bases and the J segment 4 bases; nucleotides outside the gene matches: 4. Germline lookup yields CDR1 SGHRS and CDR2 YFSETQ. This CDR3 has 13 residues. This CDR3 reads CASSPGTATEAFF. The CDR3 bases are TGCGCCAGCAGCCCGGGGACAGCCACTGAAGCTTTCTTT.

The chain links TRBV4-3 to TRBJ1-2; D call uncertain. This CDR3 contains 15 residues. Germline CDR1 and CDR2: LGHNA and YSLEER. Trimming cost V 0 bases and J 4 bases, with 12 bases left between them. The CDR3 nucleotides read TGCGCCAGCAGCCAAGATAGGTCAGCTAGCTATGGCTACACCTTC. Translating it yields CASSQDRSASYGYTF.

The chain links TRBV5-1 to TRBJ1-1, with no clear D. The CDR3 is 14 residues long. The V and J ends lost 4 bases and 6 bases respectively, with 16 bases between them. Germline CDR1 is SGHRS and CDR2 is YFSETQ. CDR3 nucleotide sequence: TGCGCCAGCAGCGTTGATCCGAAGGGAGCTGAAGCTTTCTTT. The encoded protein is CASSVDPKGAEAFF.

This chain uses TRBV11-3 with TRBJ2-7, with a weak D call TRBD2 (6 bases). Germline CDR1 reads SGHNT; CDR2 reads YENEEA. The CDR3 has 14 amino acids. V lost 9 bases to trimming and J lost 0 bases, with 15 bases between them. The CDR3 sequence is CASSLGGSSYEQYF. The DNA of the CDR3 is TGTGCCAGTTCGCTTGGGGGGAGCTCCTACGAGCAGTACTTC.

CDR3 region: CASSPNREPHSPLHF. The CDR3 DNA reads TGTGCCAGCTCACCCAACAGGGAACCTCATTCACCCCTCCACTTT. The chain carries TRBV18 and TRBJ1-6; perhaps TRBD1 as D (6 bases). Germline assignment: CDR1 KGHSH and CDR2 LQKENI. V lost 3 bases and J lost 8, with 14 bases in between. This CDR3 has 15 amino acids.

The CDR3 nucleotides read TGTGCCAGTAGGCTAGGCGGAGGGGTCTATGGCTACACCTTC. Amino acid sequence: CASRLGGGVYGYTF. The chain recombines TRBV19 with TRBJ1-2; D may be TRBD1 (5 bases). This CDR3 is built from 14 residues. The V and J ends lost 6 bases and 4 bases respectively, with 15 bases between them. The germline gives CDR1 LNHDA, CDR2 SQIVND (reference sequence).

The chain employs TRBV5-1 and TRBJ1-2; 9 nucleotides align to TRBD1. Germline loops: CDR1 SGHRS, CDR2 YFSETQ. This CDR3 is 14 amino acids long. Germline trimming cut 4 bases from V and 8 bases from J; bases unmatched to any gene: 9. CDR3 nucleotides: TGCGCCAGCAGCCCCGGACAGGGGCTCGAAGGCTACACCTTC. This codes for CASSPGQGLEGYTF.

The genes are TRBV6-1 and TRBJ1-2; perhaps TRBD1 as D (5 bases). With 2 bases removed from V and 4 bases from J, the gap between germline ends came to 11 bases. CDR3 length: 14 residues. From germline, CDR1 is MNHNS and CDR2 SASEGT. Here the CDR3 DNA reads TGTGCCAGCAGTGAACTAGGGGCGAGCTATGGCTACACCTTC. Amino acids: CASSELGASYGYTF.